This passage covers 10 T cell receptor beta chains from one sample sequenced in a study of blood T cell repertoires in COVID-19. Only in-frame clones appear in the TCRdb table, and some are missing; sequencing was by immunoSEQ multiplex PCR. This sample has 130,000 to 150,000 clones; approximately 87% occur once, and the top ten carry approximately 1.3%. The sample comprised PBMCs or T cells enriched from blood (not recorded which). The receptors originated from a woman aged 25-40 years with acute COVID-19.

The chain couples TRBV12-3 or TRBV12-4 to TRBJ1-1; a weak D match, TRBD1 (6 bases). Trimming stripped 6 bases from V and 5 bases from J, with 13 bases between. The CDR3 contains 13 residues. Here the CDR3 reads CASSPTGKTEAFF. CDR3 nucleotide sequence: TGTGCCAGCAGCCCGACAGGTAAAACTGAAGCTTTCTTT.

The chain has TRBV6-2 or TRBV6-3 and TRBJ2-2; TRBD2 matches 8 bases. CDR3 length: 15 amino acids. J lost 6 bases, V lost 1 base, and 4 bases had no gene match. Germline values: CDR1 MNHEY, CDR2 SVGEGT. The CDR3 spells CASSYYGGGAGELFF. CDR3 DNA: TGTGCCAGCAGTTACTACGGGGGGGGTGCCGGGGAGCTGTTTTTT.

The genes are TRBV7-9 and TRBJ2-5, with D perhaps matching TRBD1 (6 bases). CDR3 length: 11 residues. Germline assignment: CDR1 SEHNR and CDR2 FQNEAQ (reference sequence). With 11 bases removed from V and 1 base from J, the gap between germline ends came to 8 bases. The CDR3 DNA follows: TGTGCCGGACAGCTCCAAGAGACCCAGTACTTC. This codes for CAGQLQETQYF.

The chain combines TRBV28 with TRBJ2-4; TRBD2 aligns across 7 bases. V shed 5 bases, J shed 0 bases, and the junction held 4 bases outside the gene matches. The CDR3 spans 15 residues. In germline, CDR1 is MDHEN, CDR2 SYDVKM. The CDR3 is CASSQAGLAKNIQYF. The CDR3 DNA reads as TGTGCCAGCAGTCAAGCGGGACTAGCCAAAAACATTCAGTACTTC.

The rearrangement joins TRBV6-2 or TRBV6-3 to TRBJ1-5, with D perhaps matching TRBD1 (6 bases). The V gene's germline CDR1 is MNHEY and CDR2 SVGEGT. The CDR3 loop spans 16 amino acids. Trimming stripped 6 bases from V and 5 bases from J, with 20 bases between. CDR3 in DNA: TGTGCCAGCAGCTCCCTGCCTGAGGGGGACCATCAGCCCCAGCATTTT. This sequence encodes CASSSLPEGDHQPQHF.

This chain connects TRBV5-1 to TRBJ2-2; possibly TRBD1 for D (6 bases). Trimming took 5 bases from V and 1 from J, leaving 12 bases between them. The germline V gene has CDR1 SGHRS and CDR2 YFSETQ. The CDR3 has 15 amino acids. The CDR3 here is CASSEQGGNTGELFF. Written as DNA, the CDR3 is TGCGCCAGCAGTGAACAGGGTGGGAACACCGGGGAGCTGTTTTTT.

This chain links TRBV7-2 with TRBJ2-7; 9 nucleotides match TRBD2. The CDR3 runs 15 residues. CDR1 SGHTA and CDR2 FQGNSA come from the germline V gene. After removal of 5 bases from V and 4 bases from J, the junction contained 9 bases not matched to a gene. The CDR3 DNA sequence: TGTGCCAGCAGCCTCCTTGGCGGGAGGGTGTACGAGCAGTACTTC. Translation gives CASSLLGGRVYEQYF.

V gene TRBV6-6 combines with J gene TRBJ2-7; TRBD2 might be the D (5 bases). The CDR3 covers 13 residues. Germline V CDR1 and CDR2: MNHNY, SVGAGI (reference sequence). The V end lost 0 bases, the J end lost 4 bases, and 7 bases lay between the germline ends. The CDR3 region is CASSYSEEYEQYF. For the CDR3, the DNA is TGTGCCAGCAGTTACTCGGAGGAGTACGAGCAGTACTTC.

J is TRBJ1-1 and V is TRBV7-3; 9 bases line up with TRBD1. Trimming took 5 bases from V and 4 from J; bases not matched to a gene: 8. This CDR3 contains 15 residues. Germline CDR1 and CDR2: SGHTA and FQGTGA. This CDR3 is CASSPRQGVSTEAFF. The CDR3 DNA reads TGTGCCAGCAGCCCTCGACAGGGGGTCAGCACTGAAGCTTTCTTT.

The rearrangement joins TRBV10-3 to TRBJ1-2; D remains unclear. Germline V gene data show CDR1 as ENHRY and CDR2 as SYGVKD. The CDR3 runs to 14 residues. Trimming cost V 0 bases and J 3 bases, with 8 bases left between them. The CDR3 sequence: CAISESAEYYGYTF. CDR3 in DNA: TGTGCCATCAGTGAGTCGGCGGAATACTATGGCTACACCTTC.